This T cell receptor beta chain is drawn from a study of identical twins. Between the trimmed V and J ends, which lost 6 bases and 4 bases, there was a span of 12 bases. The germline gives CDR1 MNHNS, CDR2 SASEGT. The CDR3 is made up of 14 amino acids. Through template switching, a universal primer site was introduced, and the cDNA contained unique molecular identifiers. TCRdb independently ran MiXCR on the 5' RACE reads; one entry per CDR3 protein. Of a few hundred thousand distinct CDR3 sequences in the sample, around 8% were seen once. These data also featured in a second study, about yellow fever vaccine responses in identical twins.

The source is a woman aged 18-29 years in good health. The chain uses TRBV6-1 and TRBJ1-4; weak D call: TRBD1 (5 bases). The sample consisted of CD8+ T cells sorted from blood. The DNA for the CDR3 is TGTGCCAGCAGACCTGACAGACGTAATGAAAAACTGTTTTTT. Its translation: CASRPDRRNEKLFF.